This TCR beta chain comes out of a study of blood T cell repertoires in COVID-19. Trimming took 3 bases from V and 4 from J, leaving 15 bases between them. The germline V gene has CDR1 LNHDA and CDR2 SQIVND (reference sequence). The CDR3 consists of 15 residues. Repertoires were generated with immunoSEQ multiplex PCR, while TCRdb's copy carries only in-frame clones and drops some. The sample consists of more than 60,000 clones, 90% of them appearing once. The rearrangement links TRBV19 to TRBJ2-5, with D perhaps TRBD1 (6 bases). Sequenced: peripheral blood. The receptor comes from a man aged 45-65 years with acute or convalescent COVID-19. The CDR3 nucleotides read TGTGCCAGTAGTATTTTTCAGGGGCCGGGAGAGACCCAGTACTTC. It translates to CASSIFQGPGETQYF.